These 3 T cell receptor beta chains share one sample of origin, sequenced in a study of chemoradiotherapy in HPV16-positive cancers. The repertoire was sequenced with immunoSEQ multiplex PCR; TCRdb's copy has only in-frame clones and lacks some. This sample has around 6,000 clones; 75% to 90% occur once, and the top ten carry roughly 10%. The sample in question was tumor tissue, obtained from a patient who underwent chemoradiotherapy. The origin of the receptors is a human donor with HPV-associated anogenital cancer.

The CDR3 reads CAWSYGGGNNEQFF. The DNA of the CDR3 is TGTGCCTGGAGTTATGGGGGCGGAAACAATGAGCAGTTCTTC. This chain joins TRBV30 and TRBJ2-1, with D possibly matching TRBD1 (6 bases). The V end was cut by 2 bases, the J end by 5 bases, with 13 bases between. The CDR3 is made up of 14 amino acids. In germline, CDR1 is GTSNPN, CDR2 SVGIG (reference sequence).

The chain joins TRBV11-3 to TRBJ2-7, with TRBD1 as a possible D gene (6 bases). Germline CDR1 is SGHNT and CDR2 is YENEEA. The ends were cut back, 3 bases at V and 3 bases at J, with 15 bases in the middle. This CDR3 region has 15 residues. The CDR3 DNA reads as TGTGCCAGCAGCTTCACAGGGACAAAACGCTACGAGCAGTACTTC. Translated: CASSFTGTKRYEQYF.

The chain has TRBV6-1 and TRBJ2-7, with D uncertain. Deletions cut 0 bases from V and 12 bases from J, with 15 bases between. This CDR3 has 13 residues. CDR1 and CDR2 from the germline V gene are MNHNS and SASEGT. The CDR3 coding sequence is TGTGCCAGCAGTGAAGCCCCGGGCCCCACGGGGTACTTC. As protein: CASSEAPGPTGYF.